The entry that follows covers one T cell receptor beta chain sequence. Its antigen is undetermined. The V gene lost 3 bases and the J gene lost 6 bases, with 6 bases spanning the gap. The CDR3 length is 12 residues. Germline CDR1 MNHNS, CDR2 SASEGT. The sample's time point: week 35, safety follow-up. The vaccine gave 300 ug of a 20-mer mutant IDH1 peptide subcutaneously per dose. There were new WHO grade 3 or 4 astrocytomas in the donors, and these were IDH1-mutant and ATRX-lost. Assay: immunoSEQ multiplex PCR; the TCRdb copy retains only in-frame clones and omits some. The data contain about 56,000 clones, around 85% of them singletons. This entry belongs to a study of a mutant IDH1 vaccine in newly diagnosed glioma. Study at large: Patients got their first vaccination 4-6 weeks after radiotherapy alone, or with temozolomide cycles. Study findings and constraints: Whatever changes occurred in top peripheral T cell clonotypes seemed unrelated to pseudoprogression.

The receptor was derived from a middle-aged man with glioma. Sample: PBMCs, taken from a glioma patient whose treatment included an IDH1 peptide vaccine. The chain carries TRBV6-1 and TRBJ1-5; D is undetermined. The CDR3 is CASSDSGQPQHF. The CDR3 nucleotides are TGTGCCAGCAGTGACTCGGGTCAGCCCCAGCATTTT.